The 32 T cell receptor beta chains below were found in one sample sequenced in a study of blood T cell repertoires in COVID-19. Libraries were prepared by immunoSEQ multiplex PCR; TCRdb keeps only in-frame clonotypes and omits some of them. The table records 200,000 to 300,000 clones, 90% of them present only once. The sequenced material came from PBMCs or T cells enriched from blood (not recorded which). The receptor source for this set is a man in his fifties or sixties who had been exposed to COVID-19.

The chain recombines TRBV12-3 or TRBV12-4 with TRBJ1-1; no clear D. CDR3 length: 11 residues. The V end was cut by 5 bases, the J end by 7 bases, with 8 bases between. The CDR3 DNA reads as TGTGCCAGCAGTCCCCAATTTGAAGCTTTCTTT. This codes for CASSPQFEAFF.

The chain carries TRBV7-9 and TRBJ2-1, with a tentative D call TRBD2 (5 bases). V was clipped by 6 bases and J by 4 bases, with 19 bases between them. The CDR3 spans 16 residues. Germline V lookup: CDR1 SEHNR, CDR2 FQNEAQ (reference sequence). CDR3 loop: CASSRGRGTDYNEQFF. DNA of the CDR3: TGTGCCAGCAGTCGAGGACGGGGAACCGATTACAATGAGCAGTTCTTC.

The gene calls are TRBV30 and TRBJ1-2; possible D gene TRBD1, 5 bases. The CDR3 is 12 residues long. Germline-derived CDR1 and CDR2 are GTSNPN and SVGIG (reference sequence). Trimming removed 3 bases from V and 1 base from J, with 6 bases in between. CDR3 sequence (DNA): TGTGCCTGGAGGGGGGGTAACTATGGCTACACCTTC. Amino acids: CAWRGGNYGYTF.

The chain recombines TRBV18 with TRBJ2-2; 11 positions agree with TRBD2. There are 16 residues in the CDR3. From germline, CDR1 is KGHSH and CDR2 LQKENI. V lost 5 bases to trimming and J lost 2 bases; unmatched junction nucleotides: 4. In DNA, the CDR3 is TGTGCCAGCTCAGAGCGACTAGCGGGAAACACCGGGGAGCTGTTTTTT. This encodes CASSERLAGNTGELFF.

The V and J genes are TRBV19 and TRBJ1-1, with D possibly being TRBD1 (6 bases). The germline CDR1 and CDR2 sequences are LNHDA and SQIVND (reference sequence). The CDR3 totals 13 residues. The V end was cut by 6 bases, the J end by 1 base, with 9 bases between. CDR3 region: CASSTTGNTEAFF. The CDR3 DNA reads TGTGCCAGTAGCACGACAGGGAACACTGAAGCTTTCTTT.

This chain links TRBV28 with TRBJ2-2; D is unclear. Germline CDR1 MDHEN, CDR2 SYDVKM. Trimming removed 5 bases from V and 5 bases from J, with 9 bases in between. This CDR3 is built from 13 residues. Here the CDR3 reads CASSPLVTGELFF. CDR3 nucleotide sequence: TGTGCCAGCAGTCCACTTGTTACCGGGGAGCTGTTTTTT. The whole variable domain, filled in from reference TRBV28 and TRBJ2-2, reads DVKVTQSSRYLVKRTGEKVFLECVQDMDHENMFWYRQDPGLGLRLIYFSYDVKMKEKGDIPEGYSVSREKKERFSLILESASTNQTSMYLCASSPLVTGELFFGEGSRLTVL.

The chain carries TRBV2 and TRBJ2-1; 10 positions agree with TRBD1. Trimming took 6 bases from V and 7 from J; bases not matched to a gene: 9. Per the germline V gene, CDR1 is SNHLY and CDR2 is FYNNEI. This CDR3 is 15 amino acids long. The CDR3 region is CASRDRDRGHNEQFF. The CDR3 DNA reads TGTGCCAGCAGGGACCGGGACAGGGGACATAATGAGCAGTTCTTC.

The chain combines TRBV5-1 with TRBJ2-3, with a tentative D call TRBD2 (7 bases). The germline V and J ends were trimmed by 0 bases and 8 bases, with 19 bases remaining between them. The germline V gene encodes CDR1 SGHRS and CDR2 YFSETQ. This CDR3 comprises 16 residues. The CDR3, as DNA: TGCGCCAGCAGCTTGGCGGTCCTCGGGGGGCCGGGTACGCAGTATTTT. As protein: CASSLAVLGGPGTQYF.

The chain uses TRBV19 and TRBJ2-2; 9 nucleotides align to TRBD1. Germline assignment: CDR1 LNHDA and CDR2 SQIVND (reference sequence). This CDR3 comprises 14 residues. With V trimmed by 6 bases and J by 6 bases, 5 bases remained unmatched. CDR3 DNA: TGTGCCAGTAGCCTTGACAGGGGGGCCGGGGAGCTGTTTTTT. Amino acids: CASSLDRGAGELFF.

The chain joins TRBV12-3 or TRBV12-4 to TRBJ2-1; 7 bases are a match to TRBD2. The CDR3 is made up of 13 amino acids. V gave up 5 bases and J gave up 11 bases; unmatched junction bases: 9. This chain's CDR3 is CASSPGTIPQQFF. As DNA, the CDR3 is TGTGCCAGCAGTCCAGGGACTATACCTCAGCAGTTCTTC.

The chain is built from TRBV24-1 and TRBJ2-3, with 8 bases aligning to TRBD1. From germline, CDR1 is KGHDR and CDR2 SFDVKD. CDR3 length: 16 amino acids. J gave up 0 bases and V 1 base, and 2 bases lay outside the gene matches. CDR3 bases: TGTGCCACCAGTGATTTAGGGGACAGGAGCACAGATACGCAGTATTTT. Its translation: CATSDLGDRSTDTQYF.

This clone was found a few times. The CDR3 is CASSLYASGGNNEQFF. The CDR3 coding sequence is TGTGCCAGCAGCTTGTATGCTAGCGGGGGAAACAATGAGCAGTTCTTC. The genes are TRBV5-4 and TRBJ2-1, with 10 bases aligning to TRBD2. The CDR3 has 16 amino acids. Germline V gives CDR1 SGHNT, CDR2 YYREEE (reference sequence). The ends lost 1 base at V and 5 bases at J; junction bases unmatched: 6.

The rearrangement joins TRBV13 to TRBJ1-4; 7 nucleotides match TRBD1. Germline V gene sequence: CDR1 PRHDT, CDR2 FYEKMQ (reference sequence). V was pared by 2 bases and J by 7 bases, with 10 bases of the junction left unmatched. This CDR3 has 16 amino acids. As DNA, the CDR3 is TGTGCCAGCAGCTTAATCGGTAGGGGGCGAAGTGAAAAACTGTTTTTT. This sequence encodes CASSLIGRGRSEKLFF.

This clone was counted a few times. This sequence joins TRBV7-9 and TRBJ1-1; D remains ambiguous. CDR1 SEHNR and CDR2 FQNEAQ come from the germline V gene (reference sequence). V was cut by 5 bases and J by 11 bases, with 6 bases left in between. CDR3 length equals 9 residues. The CDR3: CASSQMAFF. The CDR3 nucleotides read TGTGCCAGCAGCCAGATGGCTTTCTTT.

The chain carries TRBV19 and TRBJ2-1, with 10 bases fitting TRBD1. The trim removed 6 bases at V and 4 bases at J, leaving 15 bases unmatched. Germline V gene lookup returns CDR1 LNHDA and CDR2 SQIVND (reference sequence). CDR3 length equals 18 residues. CDR3 sequence reads: CASRGGQGPSRLYNEQFF. CDR3 nucleotides: TGTGCCAGTAGAGGGGGACAGGGGCCATCTCGGCTATACAATGAGCAGTTCTTC.

The chain recombines TRBV29-1 with TRBJ2-3, with 8 bases matching TRBD2. V shed 4 bases, J shed 8 bases, and the junction held 14 bases outside the gene matches. Germline loops: CDR1 SQVTM, CDR2 ANQGSEA. CDR3 length: 15 residues. CDR3 sequence (DNA): TGCAGCGTTGGAGGGTCTAGCGGCCGGGGGGGTACGCAGTATTTT. Its translation: CSVGGSSGRGGTQYF.

CDR3: CASSEIGVGQQYV. The CDR3 coding sequence is TGTGCCAGCAGTGAGATTGGGGTGGGGCAGCAGTACGTC. The chain couples TRBV2 to TRBJ2-7; tentative D call: TRBD1 (5 bases). Germline V lookup: CDR1 SNHLY, CDR2 FYNNEI. This CDR3 is 13 amino acids long. Trimming took 3 bases from V and 8 from J, leaving 14 bases between them.

The chain has TRBV5-6 and TRBJ1-5, with D tentatively TRBD1 (6 bases). Trimming left V 4 bases short and J 6 bases short, with 17 bases between. The CDR3 is 15 amino acids. Germline V gene lookup returns CDR1 SGHDT and CDR2 YYEEEE. CDR3 sequence reads: CASSTPGASGQPQHF. In nucleotides, the CDR3 is TGTGCCAGCAGCACACCAGGGGCTTCGGGTCAGCCCCAGCATTTT.

The sample holds one count of this clone. The chain links TRBV19 to TRBJ1-2; possibly TRBD1 for D (5 bases). The CDR3 extends over 16 amino acids. In germline, CDR1 is LNHDA, CDR2 SQIVND (reference sequence). V dropped 4 bases and J dropped 5 bases, with 20 bases sitting between them. The CDR3, as DNA: TGTGCCAGTAGTACTCGACAGAGCCCTTTTTCTTATGGCTACACCTTC. Amino acid sequence: CASSTRQSPFSYGYTF.

CDR3 protein: CASSPGTVNYNEQFF. DNA for the CDR3: TGTGCCAGCAGTCCCGGGACAGTCAACTACAATGAGCAGTTCTTC. The V gene is TRBV25-1, the J gene TRBJ2-1, with 7 bases aligning to TRBD1. This CDR3 comprises 15 residues. Germline assignment: CDR1 MGHDK and CDR2 SYGVNS. Losses at the gene ends were 5 bases for V and 3 bases for J; bases not matched to a gene: 7. The variable domain in full, with the rest retrieved from reference TRBV25-1 and TRBJ2-1, is EADIYQTPRYLVIGTGKKITLECSQTMGHDKMYWYQQDPGMELHLIHYSYGVNSTEKGDLSSESTVSRIRTEHFPLTLESARPSHTSQYLCASSPGTVNYNEQFFGPGTRLTVL.

V is TRBV6-5 and J is TRBJ2-7; the match to TRBD1 covers 8 bases. The CDR3 has 14 amino acids. Trimming cost V 5 bases and J 5 bases; bases outside gene matches: 8. Germline V gene sequence: CDR1 MNHEY, CDR2 SVGAGI. The CDR3 loop reads CASSPRQGPHEQYV. DNA for the CDR3: TGTGCCAGCAGTCCCCGACAGGGGCCCCACGAGCAGTACGTC.

V usage is TRBV7-3 and J usage is TRBJ2-3, with 10 bases lining up with TRBD2. Germline trimming cut 4 bases from V and 12 bases from J; bases unmatched to any gene: 4. CDR1 and CDR2 (germline): SGHTA, FQGTGA. The CDR3 is 12 amino acids. The CDR3 loop is CASSSTSGDQYF. The CDR3 region has the DNA TGTGCCAGCAGCTCAACTAGCGGGGATCAGTATTTT.

The J gene is TRBJ2-5, the V gene TRBV9; 7 positions match TRBD2. Trimming removed 3 bases from V and 6 bases from J; junction bases left unmatched: 11. This CDR3 is built from 15 residues. Germline CDR1 is SGDLS and CDR2 is YYNGEE. The CDR3 bases are TGTGCCAGCAGCGACAAGCGGGGAGGTAGAAAGACCCAGTACTTC. Residues: CASSDKRGGRKTQYF.

The CDR3 region is CATSRQGDEQFF. DNA of the CDR3: TGTGCCACCAGCAGACAGGGGGATGAGCAGTTCTTC. V gene TRBV15 combines with J gene TRBJ2-1; TRBD1 matches 7 bases. Germline assignment: CDR1 LNHNV and CDR2 YYDKDF (reference sequence). The ends lost 2 bases at V and 8 bases at J; junction bases unmatched: 0. CDR3 length: 12 residues.

V usage is TRBV2 and J usage is TRBJ1-1; D perhaps matches TRBD1 (5 bases). Trimming took off 10 bases at V and 0 bases at J, with 12 bases between the two ends. Germline CDR1 reads SNHLY; CDR2 reads FYNNEI. The CDR3 is 13 amino acids. The CDR3 loop reads CATQGGLNTEAFF. The DNA of the CDR3 is TGTGCCACCCAGGGAGGTTTGAACACTGAAGCTTTCTTT.

The chain carries TRBV5-6 and TRBJ1-1; D not certain. In germline, CDR1 is SGHDT, CDR2 YYEEEE. Trimming took off 1 base at V and 5 bases at J, with 9 bases between the two ends. The CDR3 has 13 residues. The CDR3 nucleotides are TGTGCCAGCAGCTTGTTTCTCGGTACTGAAGCTTTCTTT. Residues: CASSLFLGTEAFF. Filled out from reference TRBV5-6 and TRBJ1-1, the complete variable domain reads DAGVTQSPTHLIKTRGQQVTLRCSPKSGHDTVSWYQQALGQGPQFIFQYYEEEERQRGNFPDRFSGHQFPNYSSELNVNALLLGDSALYLCASSLFLGTEAFFGQGTRLTVV.

The V and J genes are TRBV7-3 and TRBJ2-1; TRBD2 matches 7 bases. CDR1 and CDR2 from the germline V gene are SGHTA and FQGTGA. With 5 bases clipped from V and 10 bases from J, the junction kept 14 bases outside the gene matches. This CDR3 region has 15 residues. The CDR3 DNA sequence: TGTGCCAGCAGCCTATTCAGGCGGTCTAGCGGCGAGCAGTTCTTC. It yields the protein CASSLFRRSSGEQFF.

The chain recombines TRBV12-3 or TRBV12-4 with TRBJ1-2, with a weak D call TRBD1 (5 bases). The CDR3 loop spans 12 amino acids. V was pared by 5 bases and J by 8 bases, with 12 bases between. CDR3 sequence: CASSPPHRGYTF. In nucleotides, the CDR3 is TGTGCCAGCAGTCCCCCCCACAGGGGCTACACCTTC.

The CDR3 here is CASSRDRGQEQYF. CDR3 coding DNA: TGTGCCAGCAGCCGGGACAGGGGGCAAGAGCAGTACTTC. The rearrangement joins TRBV5-4 to TRBJ2-7; TRBD1 matches at 12 bases. Germline CDR1 SGHNT, CDR2 YYREEE (reference sequence). The V gene end was trimmed by 4 bases and the J gene end by 7 bases; junction bases not matched to a gene: 3. The CDR3 loop spans 13 amino acids.

In the case of this clone: At the DNA level, this CDR3 is encoded by other sequences in the same sample as well. The CDR3 loop is CASSPTGSNEKLFF. The CDR3 DNA reads TGTGCCAGCTCCCCGACAGGGTCTAATGAAAAACTGTTTTTT. The chain uses TRBV18 and TRBJ1-4, with 7 bases matching TRBD1. V was clipped by 6 bases and J by 3 bases; unmatched bases: 4. Germline lookup yields CDR1 KGHSH and CDR2 LQKENI. The CDR3 extends over 14 amino acids. Supplemented by reference TRBV18 and TRBJ1-4, the full variable domain reads NAGVMQNPRHLVRRRGQEARLRCSPMKGHSHVYWYRQLPEEGLKFMVYLQKENIIDESGMPKERFSAEFPKEGPSILRIQQVVRGDSAAYFCASSPTGSNEKLFFGSGTQLSVL.

The chain is built from TRBV9 and TRBJ1-1; 7 bases map to TRBD1. Germline CDR1 reads SGDLS; CDR2 reads YYNGEE. There are 13 residues in the CDR3. Trimming at V came to 4 bases and at J to 4 bases, leaving 4 bases not matched to a gene. For the CDR3, the DNA is TGTGCCAGCAGCCAGGGGGAAAGCACTGAAGCTTTCTTT. This sequence encodes CASSQGESTEAFF.

The chain carries TRBV6-1 and TRBJ1-2; 7 bases fit TRBD1. CDR1 and CDR2 from the germline V gene are MNHNS and SASEGT. Trimming removed 3 bases from V and 6 bases from J; junction bases left unmatched: 7. The CDR3 extends over 14 amino acids. CDR3 sequence reads: CASSDPPRGNGYTF. As DNA, the CDR3 is TGTGCCAGCAGTGACCCTCCCAGGGGGAATGGCTACACCTTC.